Detailed here is one T cell receptor (beta chain). Its antigen has not been determined. Base qualities were left out, and no much larger clone turns up one base away. Stable Graves' hyperthyroidism was defined as no progression to ophthalmopathy during 18 months of follow-up. Hyperthyroidism patients were aged 18 to 65 years and newly diagnosed, with disease duration of less than 2 months. The study excluded patients with uncontrolled infections, other autoimmune diseases, pregnancy or lactation. Clinical symptoms, serum thyroxine and TRAb, thyroid ultrasound, and orbital computed tomography formed the basis for the diagnoses. PBMCs were separated from roughly 10 ml of fresh peripheral blood using Ficoll-Paque density gradient centrifugation. Total RNA was extracted using Trizol reagent, and RNA quality was assessed on an Agilent 2100 Bioanalyzer. The entry originates in a study of T cells in Graves' hyperthyroidism and ophthalmopathy (dated by TCRdb to between 2018 and 2021). About the full investigation: Peripheral blood was collected at initial diagnosis, before any treatment. A discovery cohort of approximately 100 patients, approximately 45 with Graves' ophthalmopathy and about 60 with stable Graves' hyperthyroidism, was used to find distinguishing TCR V-J signatures. Prospective prediction of ophthalmopathy was tested in an independent validation cohort consisting of 18 hyperthyroidism patients and some 17 patients who later progressed to ophthalmopathy. The 75 to 100 discovery patients were randomly divided into training and test sets at a 7:3 ratio. In about six Graves' hyperthyroidism patients, the study also compared T-cell repertoires from thyroid tissue with T-cell repertoires from blood. Following sampling, methimazole starting at 30 mg daily was given to hyperthyroidism patients, and high-dose intravenous methylprednisolone was given to ophthalmopathy patients. The paper reports TCR Vbeta CDR3 sequencing of 140 or so peripheral blood samples: some 44 ophthalmopathy, about 75 hyperthyroidism and approximately 17 progressor patients.

Amplification of TCR beta CDR3 regions was carried out from RNA transcripts. The TCR CDR3 was subjected to a first round of RT-PCR using the HTBI primer set and the Qiagen OneStep RT-PCR kit. The libraries were constructed in a second round of multiplex PCR and then size-selected and purified. Libraries were sequenced paired-end with 100 bp reads on an Illumina HiSeq2000. The authors processed their data as follows. SOAPnuke was used to process the raw data, throwing out any read that contained adapters or uncalled bases, had a mean Phred below 15, or lacked an exact constant-primer or identifier match. High-quality paired reads were merged with COPE v1.2.5, and unique nucleotide sequences were defined as clonotypes. MiTCR v1.1 was used to align the clonotypes against IMGT TRBV, TRBD and TRBJ reference segments. The analysis included only V-J combinations with a frequency above 0.0001, which together covered around 99% of the repertoires. The TCS score was defined as F50 (clonal expansion) divided by E x V (chaos), with BLOSUM62-based TCRdist calculated between CDR3 peptides within each V-J. Welch's t-statistics and random forest reduced roughly 530 V-J features to roughly 13, which were used in a naive Bayes classifier (R e1071). The raw public reads went through TCRdb reprocessing: fastp at Q25, MiXCR clone calling, in-frame beta chains kept. Rows with one shared CDR3 protein collapse into an entry with the most common genes and DNA. The V and J calls, along with clone size, are taken from TCRdb and not from the paper's own processing. In this sample the table shows roughly 300,000 distinct CDR3 sequences, 21% of which occur a single time. Around half of the sample comes from the top ten.

Paper-wide results and their limitations: Blood samples also contained most of the expanded thyroid clonotypes (frequency above 0.001), which suggests that blood repertoires may reflect thyroid immune responses. In validation, the model predicted progression to ophthalmopathy a median of about 6.5 months before onset, with roughly 71% sensitivity and about 72% specificity. In cross-validation, a model built on a 13 V-J signature told ophthalmopathy apart from stable hyperthyroidism with approximately 90% sensitivity and about 81% specificity, and in testing the same model reached 80%/75%. Sample size was not statistically predetermined, and investigators were not blinded to group allocation.

The source of this sequence is a woman in her forties or fifties with Graves' hyperthyroidism. The material sequenced was blood.

The encoded CDR3 is CASSEQRGGAPNTEAFF. The sequenced DNA is TGTGCCAGCAGTGAACAGAGGGGGGGGGCTCCGAACACTGAAGCTTTCTTT. Recombination connected TRBV2 to TRBJ1-1, and TRBD1 may be the D gene, going by 6 matching bases. As encoded in the germline V gene, CDR1 is SNHLY while CDR2 is FYNNEI. Counted from cysteine to phenylalanine, this CDR3 has 17 amino acids. Of all the DNA, just the CDR3 is kept, 51 bases in frame from base 1. V is clipped by 2 bases and J by 1 base, and the sequence between their germline boundaries is 17 bases long.